The 31 T cell receptor beta chains in this list originate from one sample, sequenced in a study of T cell changes during pregnancy in multiple sclerosis. The data were produced by immunoSEQ multiplex PCR, yet TCRdb's version contains in-frame clones alone and is incomplete. The sample gives fewer than 65,000 clones, about nine tenths of which show up once; approximately 2% is in the top ten. Sequences were derived from peripheral blood, sampled in the third trimester of pregnancy. These receptors all come from a female donor in good health, enrolled as a control in a pregnancy study.

The V call is TRBV18, the J call TRBJ2-1; 9 bases agree with TRBD2. CDR1 KGHSH and CDR2 LQKENI come from the germline V gene. With 2 bases clipped from V and 4 bases from J, the junction kept 6 bases outside the gene matches. This CDR3 spans 16 amino acids. This CDR3 reads CASSPGPSGAYNEQFF. CDR3 DNA sequence: TGTGCCAGCTCACCAGGGCCTAGCGGGGCGTACAATGAGCAGTTCTTC.

This chain joins TRBV5-1 and TRBJ2-2; TRBD2 might be the D (5 bases). Per the germline V gene, CDR1 is SGHRS and CDR2 is YFSETQ. V was cut by 4 bases and J by 8 bases, with 15 bases left in between. The CDR3 extends over 14 amino acids. The CDR3 DNA reads as TGCGCCAGCAGCCCCACTGTGGGAGTAGGGGAGCTGTTTTTT. This gives the protein CASSPTVGVGELFF.

V usage is TRBV29-1 and J usage is TRBJ1-6; D may be TRBD1 (6 bases). Trimming cost V 4 bases and J 10 bases, with 14 bases left between them. There are 13 residues in the CDR3. Germline values: CDR1 SQVTM, CDR2 ANQGSEA. The CDR3 loop reads CSVGDTQRSPLHF. As DNA, the CDR3 is TGCAGCGTTGGGGACACACAGAGGTCACCCCTCCACTTT.

This clone was seen more than once but under ten times. The chain carries TRBV11-3 and TRBJ2-7; 7 positions match TRBD1. The J segment lost 1 base and the V segment lost 5 bases, leaving 5 bases of the junction unmatched. This CDR3 comprises 14 residues. Germline V gives CDR1 SGHNT, CDR2 YENEEA. The CDR3 nucleotides are TGTGCCAGCAGCCCCTGGGGACAGTCCTACGAGCAGTACTTC. It is translated as CASSPWGQSYEQYF.

The chain joins TRBV18 to TRBJ1-5; D may be TRBD1 (6 bases). Germline lookup yields CDR1 KGHSH and CDR2 LQKENI. The length of the CDR3 is 14 residues. Trimming removed 4 bases from V and 4 bases from J, with 11 bases in between. This CDR3 reads CASSLQGPNQPQHF. The CDR3 bases are TGTGCCAGCTCACTACAGGGACCTAATCAGCCCCAGCATTTT.

This clone was seen only a few times. The chain carries TRBV6-4 and TRBJ2-1; the match to TRBD1 covers 8 bases. This CDR3 region has 15 residues. V gave up 3 bases and J gave up 6 bases; unmatched junction bases: 7. Germline V lookup: CDR1 MRHNA, CDR2 SNTAGT. CDR3 sequence (DNA): TGTGCCAGCAGTGAAGGACAGGGAGGTATCAATGAGCAGTTCTTC. Translating it yields CASSEGQGGINEQFF.

This rearrangement joins TRBV19 to TRBJ1-5, with a weak D call TRBD1 (6 bases). The CDR3 spans 16 residues. V was clipped by 6 bases and J by 5 bases, with 20 bases between them. Germline CDR1 is LNHDA and CDR2 is SQIVND (reference sequence). The CDR3, as DNA: TGTGCCAGTAGGACAAACACAGGGTCAGTATATCAGCCCCAGCATTTT. As protein: CASRTNTGSVYQPQHF.

The chain employs TRBV5-1 and TRBJ2-1; TRBD1 matches 9 bases. Looked up from germline, CDR1 is SGHRS and CDR2 is YFSETQ. Germline trimming cut 3 bases from V and 10 bases from J; bases unmatched to any gene: 8. This CDR3 has 14 residues. The CDR3 sequence: CASSWNTGGGEQFF. DNA for the CDR3: TGCGCCAGCAGCTGGAACACAGGGGGCGGGGAGCAGTTCTTC.

V and J are TRBV5-6 and TRBJ1-4; D is ambiguous. Trimming took off 3 bases at V and 5 bases at J, with 14 bases between the two ends. In germline, CDR1 is SGHDT, CDR2 YYEEEE. This CDR3 has 15 residues. CDR3 in amino acids: CASSYSLLLNEKLFF. The CDR3 region has the DNA TGTGCCAGCAGCTACAGCCTATTGCTCAATGAAAAACTGTTTTTT.

The chain has TRBV6-5 and TRBJ2-1; TRBD2 matches at 10 bases. This CDR3 has 15 residues. The V gene's germline CDR1 is MNHEY and CDR2 SVGAGI. V lost 8 bases and J lost 7; bases outside the gene matches: 11. The CDR3 loop is CASAPQAGGPNEQFF. In nucleotides, the CDR3 is TGTGCCAGCGCGCCCCAAGCGGGAGGGCCTAATGAGCAGTTCTTC.

The CDR3 coding sequence is TGTGCCAGCAGTGAAGCACGGTACTCTGGGACCCAGTACTTC. The encoded protein is CASSEARYSGTQYF. The chain has TRBV2 and TRBJ2-5; unclear D gene. V dropped 0 bases and J dropped 7 bases, with 12 bases sitting between them. There are 14 residues in the CDR3. CDR1 is SNHLY, CDR2 FYNNEI, per germline.

This clone was observed a few times. The rearrangement joins TRBV7-3 to TRBJ1-3; D gene unclear. Germline V gives CDR1 SGHTA, CDR2 FQGTGA. This CDR3 comprises 13 residues. Trimming took off 6 bases at V and 1 base at J, with 7 bases between the two ends. The CDR3, as DNA: TGTGCCAGCAGTGACATATCTGGAAACACCATATATTTT. Translating it yields CASSDISGNTIYF.

A single count supports this clone. The V gene is TRBV27, the J gene TRBJ2-5, with D perhaps TRBD1 (5 bases). There are 15 residues in the CDR3. Germline V gene lookup returns CDR1 MNHEY and CDR2 SMNVEV (reference sequence). V lost 5 bases, J lost 1 base, and 14 bases lay in between. The DNA for the CDR3 is TGTGCCAGCAGTCCCAGGCGACAGTTCCAAGAGACCCAGTACTTC. Encoded protein: CASSPRRQFQETQYF.

V usage is TRBV10-2 and J usage is TRBJ1-1, with a weak D call TRBD1 (6 bases). The ends were cut back, 8 bases at V and 5 bases at J, with 15 bases in the middle. The length of the CDR3 is 13 residues. The germline CDR1 and CDR2 sequences are WSHSY and SAAADI. CDR3 nucleotide sequence: TGCGCCAGCGGGACATACCTCACGACTGAAGCTTTCTTT. Protein product: CASGTYLTTEAFF.

V is TRBV18 and J is TRBJ2-5; the match to TRBD2 covers 9 bases. CDR1 KGHSH and CDR2 LQKENI come from the germline V gene. V lost 3 bases, J lost 2 bases, and 4 bases stayed unmatched. The CDR3 extends over 15 amino acids. The DNA for the CDR3 is TGTGCCAGCTCACCGGACGCGGGGGGGCAAGAGACCCAGTACTTC. Translated, it gives CASSPDAGGQETQYF.

The CDR3 nucleotides are TGCGCCAGCAGCCAAGATCACGGAGCCCAAGAGACCCAGTACTTC. Its translation is CASSQDHGAQETQYF. This chain links TRBV4-1 with TRBJ2-5; no clear D gene. Germline-derived CDR1 and CDR2 are MGHRA and YSYEKL. The CDR3 contains 15 residues. V lost 0 bases and J lost 1, with 9 bases in between.

The J gene is TRBJ1-5, the V gene TRBV5-6, with 8 bases identical to TRBD1. Losses at the gene ends were 5 bases for V and 9 bases for J; bases not matched to a gene: 10. The germline CDR1 and CDR2 sequences are SGHDT and YYEEEE. This CDR3 contains 14 residues. The CDR3 DNA reads as TGTGCCAGCAGTCGGACAGGGAGAGTTGGGCCCCAGCATTTT. It yields the protein CASSRTGRVGPQHF.

J is TRBJ2-3 and V is TRBV5-1; a weak D match, TRBD2 (5 bases). Trimming pared 0 bases from V and 2 bases from J, leaving 22 bases between. The CDR3 length is 19 residues. CDR1 is SGHRS, CDR2 YFSETQ, per germline. CDR3 DNA: TGCGCCAGCAGCTTGGGCGGGCTTAGGACTCTCAAGAACACAGATACGCAGTATTTT. Translating gives CASSLGGLRTLKNTDTQYF.

The chain joins TRBV5-4 to TRBJ2-1; 7 nucleotides match TRBD2. Per the germline V gene, CDR1 is SGHNT and CDR2 is YYREEE (reference sequence). V lost 3 bases to trimming and J lost 7 bases; unmatched junction nucleotides: 4. The CDR3 extends over 13 amino acids. CDR3: CASSSSSGNEQFF. The CDR3 DNA reads TGTGCCAGCAGCTCGTCTAGCGGAAATGAGCAGTTCTTC.

The V call is TRBV7-3, the J call TRBJ2-3, with a tentative D call TRBD2 (5 bases). This CDR3 has 14 amino acids. Germline V lookup: CDR1 SGHTA, CDR2 FQGTGA. With 7 bases removed from V and 6 bases from J, the gap between germline ends came to 17 bases. The CDR3 region is CASNSKDSKDTQYF. DNA of the CDR3: TGTGCCAGCAATTCGAAGGACTCGAAGGATACGCAGTATTTT.

The rearrangement uses TRBV28 and TRBJ1-1; D not certain. This CDR3 spans 14 amino acids. V gave up 1 base and J gave up 1 base, with 7 bases separating them. Per germline, CDR1 MDHEN and CDR2 SYDVKM. The CDR3 DNA follows: TGTGCCAGCAGTTTATCTGCAGGGAACACTGAAGCTTTCTTT. Its translation: CASSLSAGNTEAFF.

This sequence joins TRBV11-2 and TRBJ2-1, with 12 bases lining up with TRBD2. The V segment lost 4 bases and the J segment 5 bases; nucleotides outside the gene matches: 15. The CDR3 has 19 residues. Germline V gene sequence: CDR1 SGHAT, CDR2 FQNNGV. The CDR3 region is CASSYKGGGLAGLHNEQFF. CDR3 DNA: TGTGCCAGCAGCTATAAGGGGGGCGGACTAGCGGGACTTCACAATGAGCAGTTCTTC. Based on the CDR3 plus reference TRBV11-2 and TRBJ2-1, the full variable domain is EAGVAQSPRYKIIEKRQSVAFWCNPISGHATLYWYQQILGQGPKLLIQFQNNGVVDDSQLPKDRFSAERLKGVDSTLKIQPAKLEDSAVYLCASSYKGGGLAGLHNEQFFGPGTRLTVL.

This clone has more than one count but fewer than ten. V usage is TRBV19 and J usage is TRBJ1-4; D is unclear. Trimming took 6 bases from V and 7 from J, leaving 9 bases between them. This CDR3 comprises 12 residues. Germline lookup yields CDR1 LNHDA and CDR2 SQIVND (reference sequence). Written as DNA, the CDR3 is TGTGCCAGTAGGGGCGAGGGTGAAAAACTGTTTTTT. It translates to CASRGEGEKLFF.

This clone was seen a handful of times. The V and J genes are TRBV7-9 and TRBJ1-1, with 7 positions matching TRBD1. V shed 3 bases, J shed 0 bases, and the junction held 4 bases outside the gene matches. CDR1 is SEHNR and CDR2 is FQNEAQ in the germline V gene (reference sequence). The length of the CDR3 is 15 residues. The CDR3 reads CASSLGDRLNTEAFF. CDR3 bases: TGTGCCAGCAGCTTGGGGGACAGACTGAACACTGAAGCTTTCTTT.

The rearrangement uses TRBV27 and TRBJ2-7, with 8 positions matching TRBD2. Trimming removed 6 bases from V and 0 bases from J; junction bases left unmatched: 4. CDR1 is MNHEY and CDR2 is SMNVEV in the germline V gene (reference sequence). The CDR3 has 14 amino acids. The CDR3 reads CASSTGGSSYEQYF. CDR3 nucleotide sequence: TGTGCCAGCAGCACGGGGGGGAGCTCCTACGAGCAGTACTTC.

The genes are TRBV4-1 and TRBJ2-1, with D possibly TRBD2 on 5 matching bases. The germline V gene encodes CDR1 MGHRA and CDR2 YSYEKL. V was clipped by 2 bases and J by 6 bases, with 14 bases between them. The CDR3 runs to 15 residues. CDR3 amino acids: CASSQTPLLGNEQFF. In nucleotides, the CDR3 is TGCGCCAGCAGCCAAACCCCCCTACTAGGCAATGAGCAGTTCTTC.

Here the CDR3 reads CASRGQGINTEAFF. CDR3 sequence (DNA): TGTGCCAGCAGGGGACAGGGGATTAACACTGAAGCTTTCTTT. V and J are TRBV27 and TRBJ1-1; 10 nucleotides line up with TRBD1. The trim removed 6 bases at V and 2 bases at J, leaving 3 bases unmatched. CDR3 length: 14 amino acids. Looked up from germline, CDR1 is MNHEY and CDR2 is SMNVEV (reference sequence).

J is TRBJ2-1 and V is TRBV5-6, with TRBD2 matching 8 bases. The V gene end was trimmed by 0 bases and the J gene end by 7 bases; junction bases not matched to a gene: 9. This CDR3 spans 16 amino acids. Germline values: CDR1 SGHDT, CDR2 YYEEEE. The CDR3 loop is CASSLAWVAGLNEQFF. CDR3 in DNA: TGTGCCAGCAGCTTGGCCTGGGTAGCGGGGTTAAATGAGCAGTTCTTC.

The chain uses TRBV18 and TRBJ2-5; 7 positions agree with TRBD1. Germline-derived CDR1 and CDR2 are KGHSH and LQKENI. CDR3 size: 14 residues. J was trimmed by 3 bases and V by 3 bases; bases with no gene match: 4. The CDR3 loop reads CASSPTGTEETQYF. For the CDR3, the DNA is TGTGCCAGCTCACCGACCGGGACAGAAGAGACCCAGTACTTC.

The chain combines TRBV19 with TRBJ2-2; D is unresolved. From germline, CDR1 is LNHDA and CDR2 SQIVND (reference sequence). With 3 bases removed from V and 3 bases from J, the gap between germline ends came to 11 bases. The CDR3 is 15 residues long. This chain's CDR3 is CASSIRGLDTGELFF. The CDR3 DNA is TGTGCCAGTAGTATTAGAGGATTGGACACCGGGGAGCTGTTTTTT.

This clone has only one observation. The chain couples TRBV11-2 to TRBJ2-7; 9 bases are shared with TRBD1. The J segment lost 5 bases and the V segment lost 3 bases, leaving 5 bases of the junction unmatched. Germline lookup yields CDR1 SGHAT and CDR2 FQNNGV. CDR3 length: 14 amino acids. The CDR3 DNA follows: TGTGCCAGCAGCTTCACAGGGGGCTCAAACGAGCAGTACTTC. The encoded protein is CASSFTGGSNEQYF.